This T cell receptor beta chain was retrieved from a study of cytomegalovirus exposure and HLA in healthy donors. This PCR relied on a set of 60 Vbeta primers and 13 Jbeta primers. In the original analysis: Approximately 11 million shared chains were among approximately 80 million unique TCR beta chains counted in a later analysis. Method: immunoSEQ multiplex PCR; TCRdb's copy keeps in-frame clones and lacks some. From that table come the V and J calls and clone size; the DNA was used to work out D and trimming. This repertoire includes some 200,000 clones. For this clone: Its target is not known.

Losses at the gene ends were 3 bases for V and 3 bases for J; bases not matched to a gene: 21. Germline V CDR1 and CDR2: SGDLS, YYNGEE. CDR3 length equals 20 residues. In nominal health when sampled, donors likely had unrecorded immune exposures nonetheless. General study points: In vitro testing confirmed a few CMV-associated chains as specific for CMV antigens. After further analysis at a later stage, under 20,000 TCR beta sequences were associated with HLA alleles at 0.05 false discovery rate.

The chain carries TRBV9 and TRBJ1-1; 9 bases map to TRBD1. The specimen was PBMCs. The source of this sequence is a woman aged 18-29 years in good health and CMV-seropositive. This CDR3 reads CASSALVGWTGDVSDTEAFF. For the CDR3, the DNA is TGTGCCAGCAGCGCTCTCGTGGGGTGGACAGGGGATGTCTCGGACACTGAAGCTTTCTTT.